Below, one TCR beta chain is given with its context. The CDR3 length is 15 residues. CDR1 is MNHNY and CDR2 is SVGAGI in the germline V gene (reference sequence). With 5 bases clipped from V and 4 bases from J, the junction kept 7 bases outside the gene matches. This entry belongs to a study of OX40 agonist ivuxolimab in advanced cancers. Study-level background: In three patients, partial responses were observed, one with hepatocellular carcinoma and two with cutaneous melanoma.

The repertoire was sequenced with immunoSEQ multiplex PCR; TCRdb's copy has only in-frame clones and lacks some. The table lists 70,000 or so clones, roughly nine tenths of them singletons. The sample in question was CD4+ or CD8+ T cells sorted from blood, obtained in a trial of the OX40 agonist ivuxolimab. The chain recombines TRBV6-6 with TRBJ1-5, with 8 bases identical to TRBD1. The source is an adult with an advanced solid tumor such as melanoma, head and neck, liver or kidney cancer. CDR3 sequence: CASSPTGQANQPQHF. Here the CDR3 DNA reads TGTGCCAGCAGTCCTACGGGACAGGCTAATCAGCCCCAGCATTTT.